Each of the 5 T cell receptor beta chains below was sequenced from the same sample in a study of CD8+ T cells in alopecia areata. Specified treatment: oral pan-JAK inhibitor, 5-10 mg twice daily. RNA, once extracted, was reverse transcribed into cDNA for use as the sequencing template. Libraries were prepared by immunoSEQ multiplex PCR; TCRdb keeps only in-frame clonotypes and omits some of them. This sample yields about 210,000 clones, of which about three fifths are seen a single time; more than 3.5% belongs to the top ten. The sample consisted of CD4+ T cells sorted from blood, taken at week 4, from a patient treated with tofacitinib. All receptors come from a human donor with alopecia areata.

V usage is TRBV19 and J usage is TRBJ2-2, with TRBD2 as a possible D gene (6 bases). V gave up 4 bases and J gave up 6 bases, with 18 bases separating them. The CDR3 loop spans 16 amino acids. The germline V gene encodes CDR1 LNHDA and CDR2 SQIVND (reference sequence). Here the CDR3 DNA reads TGTGCCAGTAGTAAAAACCCTCAAGGAGGGTCCGGGGAGCTGTTTTTT. Protein sequence: CASSKNPQGGSGELFF.

This chain joins TRBV9 and TRBJ2-1; perhaps TRBD1 as D (7 bases). The CDR3 has 13 residues. The V and J ends lost 0 bases and 9 bases respectively, with 10 bases between them. CDR1 is SGDLS and CDR2 is YYNGEE in the germline V gene. The CDR3 region is CASSVGQGGEQFF. CDR3 DNA sequence: TGTGCCAGCAGCGTAGGACAGGGAGGTGAGCAGTTCTTC.

V is TRBV19 and J is TRBJ2-7, with TRBD1 as a possible D gene (6 bases). Germline loops: CDR1 LNHDA, CDR2 SQIVND (reference sequence). Trimming left V 3 bases short and J 6 bases short, with 18 bases between. This CDR3 contains 15 residues. The CDR3 DNA sequence: TGTGCCAGTAGTATGACCGGGACACCAGGCGGCGAGCAGTACTTC. Protein: CASSMTGTPGGEQYF.

The gene calls are TRBV7-6 and TRBJ2-1, with 8 nucleotides matching TRBD1. With 5 bases clipped from V and 8 bases from J, the junction kept 8 bases outside the gene matches. CDR1 and CDR2 from the germline V gene are SGHVS and FNYEAQ. CDR3 length equals 14 residues. CDR3 sequence: CASSRQGIGYEQFF. CDR3 DNA sequence: TGTGCCAGCAGCCGACAGGGGATAGGTTATGAGCAGTTCTTC.

V usage is TRBV30 and J usage is TRBJ2-7, with TRBD2 identical over 9 bases. From germline, CDR1 is GTSNPN and CDR2 SVGIG (reference sequence). Trimming removed 4 bases from V and 12 bases from J; junction bases left unmatched: 10. This CDR3 contains 12 residues. This CDR3 reads CAWTDSSGVRYF. DNA for the CDR3: TGTGCCTGGACAGATTCTAGCGGGGTGAGGTACTTC.